This TCR beta chain was recorded in a study of ipilimumab plus nivolumab after autologous stem cell transplantation. Study-wide context: DLBCL patients had primary refractory or relapsed disease.

Notes on the study in general: Authors suggest TCR repertoire, Treg phenotype and gut microbiota support further study.

Libraries were prepared by immunoSEQ multiplex PCR; TCRdb keeps only in-frame clonotypes and omits some of them. The sample shows around 19,000 clones, around 85% of them seen only once. This CDR3 has 17 amino acids. Checkpoint therapy with ipilimumab 1 mg/kg began 14 to 28 days after transplant. Points on this clone: Its target is unknown.

The sequenced sample was PBMCs, obtained in a trial of ipilimumab plus nivolumab as post-transplant consolidation. This TCR derives from a male donor with diffuse large B-cell lymphoma. The chain links TRBV21-1 to TRBJ2-3; the table assigns TRBD2, which was not confirmed against the DNA. TRBV21-1 is a pseudogene locus. CDR3 nucleotide sequence: TGTGCCAGCAGCAAACAGCTAGCGGGACCTCACACAGATACGCAGTATTTT. Amino acids: CASSKQLAGPHTDTQYF.